These T cell receptor beta chains were read from a single sample in a study of blood T cell repertoires in COVID-19. Data came from immunoSEQ multiplex PCR; TCRdb stores just in-frame clones and leaves some out. The sample contains roughly 100,000 clones, about 75% of which appear only once. The sequenced sample consisted of peripheral blood. The receptors shown here come from a woman of 80 years or more with acute or convalescent COVID-19. Both conserved end residues are part of each CDR3. A D gene is named only where the DNA matches it firmly. Clone size is stated in some rows and not others, as once, few, many or a class when expanded.

TGTGCCAGCAGTTTAGGTTCCGGGACACCGCGGCGGGCTTTCTTT,CASSLGSGTPRRAFF,.,.,TRBV28,TRBJ1-1
TGTGCCAGCAGCCGGACTAGCGGGACCGGAGAGACCCAGTACTTC,CASSRTSGTGETQYF,.,TRBD2,TRBV7-2,TRBJ2-5
TGTGCCAGTAGCCCACAGACCGGGACAGTTCAAGAGACCCAGTACTTC,CASSPQTGTVQETQYF,.,TRBD1,TRBV19,TRBJ2-5
TGTGCCAGCAGTTCCCCGCAGGGGTTTAACTATGGCTACACCTTC,CASSSPQGFNYGYTF,.,.,TRBV28,TRBJ1-2
TGTGCCAGCAGGGAGACAGGGTTCAATGAGCAGTTCTTC,CASRETGFNEQFF,.,TRBD1,TRBV2,TRBJ2-1
TGTGCCAGCAGCTCCGGGACAGCACTACGAGCGCAGTACTTC,CASSSGTALRAQYF,many,TRBD1,TRBV7-8,TRBJ2-7
TGTGCCAGCAGCCTCACCGGGGGCAATCAGCCCCAGCATTTT,CASSLTGGNQPQHF,.,.,TRBV7-8,TRBJ1-5
TGCGCCAGCAGCCAAGATTGGACAGGGGGTCAGCCCCAGCATTTT,CASSQDWTGGQPQHF,few,TRBD1,TRBV4-3,TRBJ1-5
TGTGCCAGCAGTCCCCAGGCTGAAAGCTCCTACGAGCAGTACTTC,CASSPQAESSYEQYF,.,.,TRBV25-1,TRBJ2-7
TGTGCCAGCGAGGGACAGATCGGTGAAAAACTGTTTTTT,CASEGQIGEKLFF,.,TRBD1,TRBV28,TRBJ1-4
TGTGCCAGCAGCGTAGGGGCAGGGCCTAACTATGGCTACACCTTC,CASSVGAGPNYGYTF,few,.,TRBV9,TRBJ1-2
TGTGCCAGCAGTCGGACAGCACGTCAGCCCCAGCATTTT,CASSRTARQPQHF,.,.,TRBV12-3/TRBV12-4,TRBJ1-5
TGTGCCAGTAGTAGGGGGACAGGGGGCGTTATGGGCACCGGGGAGCTGTTTTTT,CASSRGTGGVMGTGELFF,.,TRBD1,TRBV19,TRBJ2-2
TGTGCCACCAGTAGACAGATGGATGGCTACACCTTC,CATSRQMDGYTF,few,.,TRBV24-1,TRBJ1-2
TGTGCCACCAGTGATAGTAGGACAGGGCATAGGAACACCGGGGAGCTGTTTTTT,CATSDSRTGHRNTGELFF,once,TRBD1,TRBV24-1,TRBJ2-2
TGTGCCAGCAGTTTCTACCGGGACAGGGGGCAGGGAACCGGGGAGCTGTTTTTT,CASSFYRDRGQGTGELFF,.,TRBD1,TRBV6-2/TRBV6-3,TRBJ2-2
TGTGCCAGTAGGCCAAATCTAGCGACCTACAATGAGCAGTTCTTC,CASRPNLATYNEQFF,.,.,TRBV19,TRBJ2-1
TGTGCCTGGTCTGGACAGGCCGATTCACCCCTCCACTTT,CAWSGQADSPLHF,.,TRBD1,TRBV30,TRBJ1-6
TGTGCCAGCAGCCGGACTAGCGGGAGCTCCTACGAGCAGTACTTC,CASSRTSGSSYEQYF,.,TRBD2,TRBV6-5,TRBJ2-7
TGCGCCAGCAGCTTGGGTCTCACGAGGGATACGCAGTATTTT,CASSLGLTRDTQYF,few,.,TRBV5-1,TRBJ2-3
TGTGCCAGCAGTTTGGGACTAGCGGGATCTATGTCCTACAATGAGCAGTTCTTC,CASSLGLAGSMSYNEQFF,.,TRBD2,TRBV6-2/TRBV6-3,TRBJ2-1
TGTGCCAGCGGGCAGATCTACGAGCAGTACTTC,CASGQIYEQYF,.,.,TRBV2,TRBJ2-7
TGTGCCAGCAGTCGGGGGCTCTCTGGGGCCAACGTCCTGACTTTC,CASSRGLSGANVLTF,.,.,TRBV6-6,TRBJ2-6
TGTGCCAGCAGCAGGGCTTTCAGGGGGCCGGCCAAAAACATTCAGTACTTC,CASSRAFRGPAKNIQYF,.,.,TRBV21-1,TRBJ2-4